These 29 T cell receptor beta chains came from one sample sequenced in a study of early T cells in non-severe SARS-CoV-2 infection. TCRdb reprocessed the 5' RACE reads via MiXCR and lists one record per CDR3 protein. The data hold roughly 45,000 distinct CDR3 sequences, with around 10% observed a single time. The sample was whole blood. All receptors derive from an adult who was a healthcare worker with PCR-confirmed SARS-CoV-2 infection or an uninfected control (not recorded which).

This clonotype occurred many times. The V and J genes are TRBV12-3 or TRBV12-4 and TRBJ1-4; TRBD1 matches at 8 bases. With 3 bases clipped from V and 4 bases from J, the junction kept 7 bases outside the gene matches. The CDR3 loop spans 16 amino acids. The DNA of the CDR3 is TGTGCCAGCAGTTTGGGACAGGACAACTATAATGAAAAACTGTTTTTT. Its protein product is CASSLGQDNYNEKLFF.

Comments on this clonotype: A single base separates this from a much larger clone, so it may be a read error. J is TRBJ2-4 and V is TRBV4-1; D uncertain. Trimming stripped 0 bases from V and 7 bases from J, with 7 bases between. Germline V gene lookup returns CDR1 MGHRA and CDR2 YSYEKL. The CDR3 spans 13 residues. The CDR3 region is CASSQDRTNIQYF. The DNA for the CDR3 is TGCGCCAGCAGCCAAGATCGAACCAACATTCAGTACTTC.

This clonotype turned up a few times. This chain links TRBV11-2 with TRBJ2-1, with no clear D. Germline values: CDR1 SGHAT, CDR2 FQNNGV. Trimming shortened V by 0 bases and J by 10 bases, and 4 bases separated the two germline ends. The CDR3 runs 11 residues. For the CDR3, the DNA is TGTGCCAGCAGCTTAGAACGGGAGCAGTTCTTC. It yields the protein CASSLEREQFF.

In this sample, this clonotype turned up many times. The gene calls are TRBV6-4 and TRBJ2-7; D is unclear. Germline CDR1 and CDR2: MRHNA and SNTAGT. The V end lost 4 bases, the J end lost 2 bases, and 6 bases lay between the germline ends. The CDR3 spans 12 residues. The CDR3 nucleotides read TGTGCCAGCAGTGCAGGCACCTACGAGCAGTACTTC. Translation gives CASSAGTYEQYF.

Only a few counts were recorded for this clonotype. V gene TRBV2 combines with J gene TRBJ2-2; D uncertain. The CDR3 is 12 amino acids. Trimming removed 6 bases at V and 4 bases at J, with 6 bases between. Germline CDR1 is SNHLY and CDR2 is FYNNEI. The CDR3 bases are TGTGCCAGCAGATGGGTCACCGGGGAGCTGTTTTTT. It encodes CASRWVTGELFF.

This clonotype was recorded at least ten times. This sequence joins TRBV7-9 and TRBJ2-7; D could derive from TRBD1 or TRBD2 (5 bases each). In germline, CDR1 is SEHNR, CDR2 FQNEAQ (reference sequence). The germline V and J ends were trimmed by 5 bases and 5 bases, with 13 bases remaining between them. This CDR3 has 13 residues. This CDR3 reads CASSPTGADEQYF. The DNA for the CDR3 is TGTGCCAGCAGCCCTACAGGAGCGGACGAGCAGTACTTC.

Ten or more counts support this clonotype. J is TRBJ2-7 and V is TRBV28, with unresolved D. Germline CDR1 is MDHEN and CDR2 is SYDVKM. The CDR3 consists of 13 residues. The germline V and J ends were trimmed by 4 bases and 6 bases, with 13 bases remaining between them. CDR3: CASSSSQPGEQYF. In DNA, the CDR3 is TGTGCCAGCAGTTCCTCTCAGCCCGGCGAGCAGTACTTC.

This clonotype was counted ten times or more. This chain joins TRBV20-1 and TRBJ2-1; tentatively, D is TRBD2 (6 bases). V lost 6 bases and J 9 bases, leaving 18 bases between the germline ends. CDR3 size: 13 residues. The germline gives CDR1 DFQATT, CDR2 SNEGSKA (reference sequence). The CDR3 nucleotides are TGCAGTGCCAGCTATACGCGGGATGGTGAGCAGTTCTTC. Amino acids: CSASYTRDGEQFF.

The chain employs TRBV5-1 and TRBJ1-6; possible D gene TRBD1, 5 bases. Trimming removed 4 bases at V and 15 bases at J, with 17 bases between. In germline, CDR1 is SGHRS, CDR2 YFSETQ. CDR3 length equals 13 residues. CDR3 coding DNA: TGCGCCAGCAGCCTGGGACCGAAGTTCAACCTCCACTTT. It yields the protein CASSLGPKFNLHF. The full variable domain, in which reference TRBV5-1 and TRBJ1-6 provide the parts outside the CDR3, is KAGVTQTPRYLIKTRGQQVTLSCSPISGHRSVSWYQQTPGQGLQFLFEYFSETQRNKGNFPGRFSGRQFSNSRSEMNVSTLELGDSALYLCASSLGPKFNLHFGNGTRLTVT.

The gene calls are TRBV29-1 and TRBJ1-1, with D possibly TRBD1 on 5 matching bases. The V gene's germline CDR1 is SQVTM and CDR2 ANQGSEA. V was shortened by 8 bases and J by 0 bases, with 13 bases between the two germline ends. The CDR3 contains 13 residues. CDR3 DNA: TGCAGCTTTTACAGGAGGTTGAACACTGAAGCTTTCTTT. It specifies CSFYRRLNTEAFF.

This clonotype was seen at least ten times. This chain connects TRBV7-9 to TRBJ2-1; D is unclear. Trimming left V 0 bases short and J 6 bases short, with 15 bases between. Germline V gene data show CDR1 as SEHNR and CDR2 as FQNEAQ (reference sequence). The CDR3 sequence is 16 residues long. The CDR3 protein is CASSLAHAVLRNEQFF. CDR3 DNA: TGTGCCAGCAGCTTAGCGCATGCGGTACTACGCAATGAGCAGTTCTTC.

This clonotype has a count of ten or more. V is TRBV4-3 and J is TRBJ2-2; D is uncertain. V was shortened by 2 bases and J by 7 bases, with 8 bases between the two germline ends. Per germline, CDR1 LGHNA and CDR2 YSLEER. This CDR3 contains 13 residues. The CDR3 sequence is CASSQFYFGELFF. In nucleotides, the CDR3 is TGCGCCAGCAGCCAATTCTATTTCGGGGAGCTGTTTTTT.

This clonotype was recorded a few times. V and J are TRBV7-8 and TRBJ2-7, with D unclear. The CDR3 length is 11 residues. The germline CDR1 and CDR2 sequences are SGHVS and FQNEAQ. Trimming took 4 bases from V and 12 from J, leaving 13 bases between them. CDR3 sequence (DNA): TGTGCCAGCAGCTCGTCCCCCATCTGGTACTTC. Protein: CASSSSPIWYF.

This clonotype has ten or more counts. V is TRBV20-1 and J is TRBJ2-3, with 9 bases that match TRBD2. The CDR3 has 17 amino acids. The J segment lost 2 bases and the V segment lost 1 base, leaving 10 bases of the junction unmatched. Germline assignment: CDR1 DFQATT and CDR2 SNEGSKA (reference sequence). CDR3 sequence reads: CSARGVGSGSFTDTQYF. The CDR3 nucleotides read TGCAGTGCTAGAGGAGTGGGTAGCGGGAGCTTCACAGATACGCAGTATTTT.

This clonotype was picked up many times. CDR3 nucleotides: TGTGCCAGCAGCTTGTCAGGGGGCTCTGGCTACACCTTC. Encoded protein: CASSLSGGSGYTF. V usage is TRBV5-5 and J usage is TRBJ1-2; 8 bases align to TRBD1. Germline CDR1 and CDR2: SGHKS and YYEKEE (reference sequence). V was clipped by 1 base and J by 7 bases; unmatched bases: 3. The CDR3 extends over 13 amino acids.

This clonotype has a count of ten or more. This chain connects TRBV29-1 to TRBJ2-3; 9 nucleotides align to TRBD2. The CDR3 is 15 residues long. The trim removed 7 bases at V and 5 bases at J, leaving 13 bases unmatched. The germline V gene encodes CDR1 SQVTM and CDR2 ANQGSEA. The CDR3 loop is CSARSSGRRGDTQYF. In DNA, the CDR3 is TGCAGCGCCAGAAGCAGCGGGAGGAGGGGAGATACGCAGTATTTT.

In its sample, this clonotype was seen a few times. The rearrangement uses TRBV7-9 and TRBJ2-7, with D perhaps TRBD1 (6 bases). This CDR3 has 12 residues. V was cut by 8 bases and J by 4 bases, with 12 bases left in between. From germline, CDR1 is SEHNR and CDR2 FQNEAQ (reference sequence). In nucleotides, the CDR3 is TGTGCCAGCGGGCAGGGGCAGTACGAGCAGTACTTC. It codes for CASGQGQYEQYF.

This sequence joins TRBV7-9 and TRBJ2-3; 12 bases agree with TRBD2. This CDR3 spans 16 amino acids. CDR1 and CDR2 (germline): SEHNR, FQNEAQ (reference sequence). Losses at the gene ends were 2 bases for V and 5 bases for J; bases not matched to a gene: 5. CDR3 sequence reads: CASSLSLAGGGDTQYF. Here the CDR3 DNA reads TGTGCCAGCAGCTTATCACTAGCGGGAGGAGGAGATACGCAGTATTTT.

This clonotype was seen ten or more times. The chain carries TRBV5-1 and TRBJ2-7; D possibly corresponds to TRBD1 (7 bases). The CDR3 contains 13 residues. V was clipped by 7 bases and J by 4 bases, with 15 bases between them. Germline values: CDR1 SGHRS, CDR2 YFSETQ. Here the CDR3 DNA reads TGCGCCAGCGGGAGACAGGGACTTTACGAGCAGTACTTC. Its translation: CASGRQGLYEQYF.

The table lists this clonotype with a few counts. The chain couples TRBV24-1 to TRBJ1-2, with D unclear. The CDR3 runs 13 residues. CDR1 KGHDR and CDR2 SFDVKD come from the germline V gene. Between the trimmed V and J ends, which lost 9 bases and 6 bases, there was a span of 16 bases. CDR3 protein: CATLIPELHGYTF. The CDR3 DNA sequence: TGTGCCACCCTCATCCCCGAGCTTCATGGCTACACCTTC.

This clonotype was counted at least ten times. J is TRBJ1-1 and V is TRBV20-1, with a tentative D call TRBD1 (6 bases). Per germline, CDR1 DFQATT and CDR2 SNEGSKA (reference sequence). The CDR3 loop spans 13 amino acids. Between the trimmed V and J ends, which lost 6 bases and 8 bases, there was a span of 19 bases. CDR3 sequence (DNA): TGCAGTGCCCCAGGATCCACAGGGTCGGAAGCTTTCTTT. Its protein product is CSAPGSTGSEAFF.

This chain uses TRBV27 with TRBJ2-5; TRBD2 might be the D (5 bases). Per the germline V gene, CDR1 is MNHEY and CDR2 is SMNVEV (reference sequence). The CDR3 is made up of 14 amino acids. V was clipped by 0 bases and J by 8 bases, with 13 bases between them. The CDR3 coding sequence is TGTGCCAGCAGTTTATCGGGTCCGGAGGATACCCAGTACTTC. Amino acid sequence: CASSLSGPEDTQYF.

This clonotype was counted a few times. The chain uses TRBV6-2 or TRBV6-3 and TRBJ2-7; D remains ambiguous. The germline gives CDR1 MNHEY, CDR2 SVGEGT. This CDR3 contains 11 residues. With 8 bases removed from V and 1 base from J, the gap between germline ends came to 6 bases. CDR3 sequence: CASGGSYEQYF. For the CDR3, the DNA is TGTGCCAGCGGTGGGTCCTACGAGCAGTACTTC.

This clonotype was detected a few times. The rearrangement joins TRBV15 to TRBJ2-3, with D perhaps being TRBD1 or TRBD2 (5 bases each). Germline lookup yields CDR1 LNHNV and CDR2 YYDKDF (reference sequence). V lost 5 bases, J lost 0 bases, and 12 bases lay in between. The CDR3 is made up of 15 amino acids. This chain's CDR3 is CATSGGLGSTDTQYF. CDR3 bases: TGTGCCACCAGCGGGGGTTTGGGCAGCACAGATACGCAGTATTTT. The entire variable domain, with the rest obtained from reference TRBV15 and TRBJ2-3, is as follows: DAMVIQNPRYQVTQFGKPVTLSCSQTLNHNVMYWYQQKSSQAPKLLFHYYDKDFNNEADTPDNFQSRRPNTSFCFLDIRSPGLGDTAMYLCATSGGLGSTDTQYFGPGTRLTVL.

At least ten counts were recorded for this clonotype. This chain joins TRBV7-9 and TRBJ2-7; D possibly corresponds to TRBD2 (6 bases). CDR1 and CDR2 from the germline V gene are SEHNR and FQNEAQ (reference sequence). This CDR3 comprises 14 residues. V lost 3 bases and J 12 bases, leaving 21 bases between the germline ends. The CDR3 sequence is CASSLGGWRDSPYF. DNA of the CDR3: TGTGCCAGCAGCTTGGGCGGGTGGAGGGATTCCCCGTACTTC.

The CDR3 here is CASSSSGAYYNEQFF. As DNA, the CDR3 is TGTGCCAGCAGTTCTTCAGGGGCTTACTACAATGAGCAGTTCTTC. The V and J genes are TRBV27 and TRBJ2-1; a possible D gene is TRBD1 (6 bases). V was trimmed by 4 bases and J by 3 bases, leaving 13 bases between them. The CDR3 length is 15 residues. Per the germline V gene, CDR1 is MNHEY and CDR2 is SMNVEV (reference sequence).

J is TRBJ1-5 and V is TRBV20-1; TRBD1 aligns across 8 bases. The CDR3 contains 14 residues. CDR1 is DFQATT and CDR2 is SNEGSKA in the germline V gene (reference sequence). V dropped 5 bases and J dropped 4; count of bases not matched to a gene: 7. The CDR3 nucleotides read TGCAGTGCTGGCCAGACAGGGGAAAATCAGCCCCAGCATTTT. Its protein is CSAGQTGENQPQHF.

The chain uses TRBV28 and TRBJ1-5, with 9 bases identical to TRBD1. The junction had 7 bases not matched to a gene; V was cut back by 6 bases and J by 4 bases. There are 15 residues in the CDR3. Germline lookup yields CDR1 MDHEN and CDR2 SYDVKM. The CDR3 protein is CASSPTGTGNQPQHF. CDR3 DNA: TGTGCCAGCAGCCCGACCGGGACAGGGAATCAGCCCCAGCATTTT.

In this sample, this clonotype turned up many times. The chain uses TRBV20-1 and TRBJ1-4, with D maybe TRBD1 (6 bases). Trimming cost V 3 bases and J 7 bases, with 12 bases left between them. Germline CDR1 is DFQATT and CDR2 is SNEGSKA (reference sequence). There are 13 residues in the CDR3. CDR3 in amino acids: CSASKGHREKLFF. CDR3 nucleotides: TGCAGTGCTAGTAAGGGACATCGTGAAAAACTGTTTTTT.